The sequence of this T cell receptor (beta chain) was determined in a study of T cells in Graves' hyperthyroidism and ophthalmopathy. The investigators amplified TCR beta CDR3 regions from RNA transcripts. First-round RT-PCR targeting the TCR CDR3 was performed with the HTBI primer set. Each CDR3 protein is one row after TCRdb ran MiXCR on the multiplex PCR reads. The sample has around 700,000 distinct CDR3 sequences, approximately 18% seen once. Study conclusions and caveats: Most thyroid clonotypes expanded above 0.001 were also detected in blood.

This clonotype was detected ten times or more. What it recognizes is unknown. Hyperthyroidism patients were newly diagnosed, had disease duration under 2 months, and were aged 18 to 65 years. Germline V lookup: CDR1 SGHTA, CDR2 FQGTGA. The CDR3 length is 15 residues. V lost 2 bases and J lost 0, with 7 bases in between. What was sequenced was blood. The clonotype originates from a woman between 50 and 59 years old with Graves' hyperthyroidism that later progressed to Graves' ophthalmopathy. The V and J genes are TRBV7-3 and TRBJ2-2; a weak D match, TRBD2 (5 bases). This CDR3 is CASSLRGSNTGELFF. CDR3 coding DNA: TGTGCCAGCAGCTTACGGGGTTCGAACACCGGGGAGCTGTTTTTT.